This TCR beta chain comes out of a study of T cell repertoires in cytomegalovirus infection. This clonotype was recorded a few times. V shed 6 bases and J shed 6 bases, with 17 bases lying between them. The length of the CDR3 is 14 residues. One entry per CDR3 protein, called by TCRdb with MiXCR from the reads. The sample lists 310,000 or so distinct CDR3 sequences, roughly 17% seen once, with 12% in the top ten. The clonotype was recovered from a human donor in good health (CMV status not recorded). Some clones in this sample may be carry-over from other donors' samples. The genes are TRBV12-3 or TRBV12-4 and TRBJ1-1, with D perhaps matching TRBD1 (5 bases). The sequenced sample was PBMCs. The CDR3 loop is CASRETQGPPEAFF. The CDR3 bases are TGTGCCAGCAGAGAGACCCAGGGTCCCCCTGAAGCTTTCTTT.